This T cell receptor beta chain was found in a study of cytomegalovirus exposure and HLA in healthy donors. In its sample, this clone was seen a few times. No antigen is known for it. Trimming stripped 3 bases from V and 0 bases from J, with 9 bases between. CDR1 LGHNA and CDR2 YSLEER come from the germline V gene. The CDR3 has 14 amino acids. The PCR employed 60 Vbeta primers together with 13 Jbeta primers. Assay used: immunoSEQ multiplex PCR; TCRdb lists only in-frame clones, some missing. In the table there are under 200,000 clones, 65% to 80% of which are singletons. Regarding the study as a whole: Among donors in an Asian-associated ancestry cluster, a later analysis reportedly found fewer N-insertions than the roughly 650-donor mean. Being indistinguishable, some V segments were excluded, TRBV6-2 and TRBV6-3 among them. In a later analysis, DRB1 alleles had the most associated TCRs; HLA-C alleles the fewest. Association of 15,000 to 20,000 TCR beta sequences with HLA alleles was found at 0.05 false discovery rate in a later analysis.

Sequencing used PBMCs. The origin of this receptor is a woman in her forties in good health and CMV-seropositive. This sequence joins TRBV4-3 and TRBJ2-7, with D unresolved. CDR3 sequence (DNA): TGCGCCAGCAGCCAGGCACCCAACTCCTACGAGCAGTACTTC. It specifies CASSQAPNSYEQYF.